These 18 T cell receptor beta chains originate from one sample sequenced in a study of Ad26.COV2.S vaccination and SARS-CoV-2 variants. Using immunoSEQ multiplex PCR, the repertoire was profiled, and TCRdb retains in-frame clones only, with some absent. The sample lists some 250,000 clones, around nine tenths occurring once. Indicated treatment: 15 to 20 received Ad26.COV2.S at low or high dose, single or two shots; about 5 received placebo; per-sample allocation not given. Vaccine and placebo recipients were sampled on day 63 after the first injection. The input for sequencing was peripheral blood, taken in a trial of Ad26.COV2.S vaccine versus placebo. All receptors derive from a person between 18 and 65 years old who received the Ad26.COV2.S COVID-19 vaccine or a placebo.

This chain joins TRBV27 and TRBJ2-7; a weak D match, TRBD2 (6 bases). The CDR3 is made up of 14 amino acids. Trimming shortened V by 2 bases and J by 0 bases, and 8 bases separated the two germline ends. Germline V gene sequence: CDR1 MNHEY, CDR2 SMNVEV (reference sequence). The CDR3 DNA follows: TGTGCCAGCAGTTTAGTGACTAGCTCCTACGAGCAGTACTTC. Translating gives CASSLVTSSYEQYF.

The rearrangement links TRBV11-2 to TRBJ1-1; the match to TRBD1 covers 7 bases. This CDR3 contains 14 residues. The germline CDR1 and CDR2 sequences are SGHAT and FQNNGV. V trimming: 5 bases; J trimming: 2 bases; junction bases outside the gene matches: 5. DNA of the CDR3: TGTGCCAGCAGCCAGGGACAGCAAAACACTGAAGCTTTCTTT. Amino acid sequence: CASSQGQQNTEAFF.

This chain joins TRBV6-5 and TRBJ1-2, with D possibly TRBD1 on 5 matching bases. The CDR3 runs 13 residues. Between the trimmed V and J ends, which lost 0 bases and 8 bases, there was a span of 10 bases. Looked up from germline, CDR1 is MNHEY and CDR2 is SVGAGI. The CDR3 sequence: CASSYSGEQGYTF. The CDR3 DNA follows: TGTGCCAGCAGTTACTCGGGGGAACAAGGCTACACCTTC.

The rearrangement uses TRBV6-1 and TRBJ2-3; no reliable D call. Trimming removed 0 bases at V and 2 bases at J, with 9 bases between. In germline, CDR1 is MNHNS, CDR2 SASEGT. The CDR3 loop spans 15 amino acids. For the CDR3, the DNA is TGTGCCAGCAGTGAAGCTGCAACCAACACAGATACGCAGTATTTT. Translation gives CASSEAATNTDTQYF.

This clone was seen a handful of times. CDR3 amino acids: CASSSQTAYGYTF. In DNA form, the CDR3 reads TGTGCCAGCAGTTCCCAGACAGCATATGGCTACACCTTC. V is TRBV28 and J is TRBJ1-2; TRBD1 might be the D (5 bases). V shed 4 bases and J shed 5 bases, with 11 bases lying between them. Germline values: CDR1 MDHEN, CDR2 SYDVKM. CDR3 length equals 13 residues.

The CDR3: CASKYGGTYEQYF. As DNA, the CDR3 is TGTGCCAGCAAGTACGGAGGGACCTACGAGCAGTACTTC. The genes are TRBV2 and TRBJ2-7, with D possibly matching TRBD2 (6 bases). With 7 bases removed from V and 2 bases from J, the gap between germline ends came to 12 bases. This CDR3 is 13 amino acids long. Germline-derived CDR1 and CDR2 are SNHLY and FYNNEI.

The V and J genes are TRBV5-1 and TRBJ2-7, with 7 bases aligning to TRBD2. The V gene's germline CDR1 is SGHRS and CDR2 YFSETQ. This CDR3 is built from 14 residues. The junction had 5 bases not matched to a gene; V was cut back by 3 bases and J by 2 bases. The CDR3 loop reads CASSSGLKTYEQYF. CDR3 coding DNA: TGCGCCAGCAGCTCGGGACTAAAGACCTACGAGCAGTACTTC.

The J gene is TRBJ2-7, the V gene TRBV6-2 or TRBV6-3, with a tentative D call TRBD1 (7 bases). The CDR3 spans 19 residues. Germline CDR1 and CDR2: MNHEY and SVGEGT. The V end lost 0 bases, the J end lost 2 bases, and 23 bases lay between the germline ends. The CDR3 DNA sequence: TGTGCCAGCAGTTACTCGATAGTCCCTGGAGGGGGCCCTACCTACGAGCAGTACTTC. As protein: CASSYSIVPGGGPTYEQYF.

The chain has TRBV7-2 and TRBJ2-5; TRBD2 agrees at 7 bases. This CDR3 contains 15 residues. The V gene's germline CDR1 is SGHTA and CDR2 FQGNSA. V gave up 2 bases and J gave up 5 bases; unmatched junction bases: 8. CDR3 DNA: TGTGCCAGCAGCTTAAGTCTCCGACTAGCTGAGACCCAGTACTTC. Protein product: CASSLSLRLAETQYF.

The rearrangement links TRBV28 to TRBJ2-7; 16 bases align to TRBD2. This CDR3 region has 18 residues. CDR1 and CDR2 from the germline V gene are MDHEN and SYDVKM. The V segment lost 3 bases and the J segment 4 bases; nucleotides outside the gene matches: 9. The CDR3 sequence: CASSFVGLAGGLGYEQYF. CDR3 DNA: TGTGCCAGCAGTTTCGTGGGACTAGCGGGAGGGTTGGGGTACGAGCAGTACTTC.

The chain recombines TRBV5-1 with TRBJ1-6, with 12 bases identical to TRBD1. Trimming cost V 4 bases and J 9 bases; bases outside gene matches: 2. Germline CDR1 is SGHRS and CDR2 is YFSETQ. This CDR3 region has 14 residues. This CDR3 reads CASSLGQGASPLHF. CDR3 DNA sequence: TGCGCCAGCAGCCTGGGACAGGGGGCTTCACCCCTCCACTTT.

The gene calls are TRBV7-2 and TRBJ2-2; D might be TRBD1 (6 bases). From germline, CDR1 is SGHTA and CDR2 FQGNSA. This CDR3 is 16 amino acids long. V was pared by 1 base and J by 6 bases, with 15 bases between. DNA of the CDR3: TGTGCCAGCAGCTTAGTTACTACAGGGTTGCCCGGGGAGCTGTTTTTT. Translating it yields CASSLVTTGLPGELFF.

This clone was recorded at least ten times. The chain carries TRBV7-2 and TRBJ1-2; 7 nucleotides agree with TRBD1. V shed 5 bases and J 8 bases; nucleotides not matched to a gene: 14. In germline, CDR1 is SGHTA, CDR2 FQGNSA. The CDR3 is 15 amino acids. Here the CDR3 DNA reads TGTGCCAGCAGCGAAACCCTGACAGGGATTGGCGGCTACACCTTC. Residues: CASSETLTGIGGYTF.

The rearrangement uses TRBV9 and TRBJ1-2; D is undetermined. Between the trimmed V and J ends, which lost 0 bases and 2 bases, there was a span of 11 bases. The CDR3 extends over 15 amino acids. Looked up from germline, CDR1 is SGDLS and CDR2 is YYNGEE. As DNA, the CDR3 is TGTGCCAGCAGCGTAGGTGGAGGACTCAACTATGGCTACACCTTC. It encodes CASSVGGGLNYGYTF.

The rearrangement uses TRBV3-1 (or the pseudogene TRBV3-2) and TRBJ1-1; D not certain. This CDR3 has 13 amino acids. V lost 3 bases and J 1 base, leaving 6 bases between the germline ends. Germline-derived CDR1 and CDR2 are LGHDT and YNNKEL (reference sequence). CDR3 region: CASSQAGNTEAFF. CDR3 nucleotide sequence: TGTGCCAGCAGCCAGGCGGGGAACACTGAAGCTTTCTTT.

The CDR3 protein is CASSPPVEGNTEAFF. CDR3 bases: TGTGCCAGCTCACCACCGGTTGAGGGGAACACTGAAGCTTTCTTT. This sequence joins TRBV18 and TRBJ1-1; unclear D gene. The germline V gene encodes CDR1 KGHSH and CDR2 LQKENI. With 0 bases removed from V and 1 base from J, the gap between germline ends came to 9 bases. The CDR3 is 15 residues long.

This chain connects TRBV19 to TRBJ2-7; 9 bases are a match to TRBD2. Losses at the gene ends were 5 bases for V and 3 bases for J; bases not matched to a gene: 8. CDR3 length: 15 residues. Germline V gene lookup returns CDR1 LNHDA and CDR2 SQIVND (reference sequence). This CDR3 reads CASSVGVAGVYEQYF. The CDR3 nucleotides are TGTGCCAGTAGTGTGGGGGTAGCGGGAGTCTACGAGCAGTACTTC.

This chain uses TRBV28 with TRBJ1-3; no reliable D call. Germline CDR1 MDHEN, CDR2 SYDVKM. The germline V and J ends were trimmed by 11 bases and 0 bases, with 8 bases remaining between them. This CDR3 contains 12 residues. CDR3 residues: CASLASGNTIYF. The CDR3 DNA follows: TGTGCCTCCCTTGCCTCTGGAAACACCATATATTTT. The complete variable domain, with remaining parts taken from reference TRBV28 and TRBJ1-3, reads DVKVTQSSRYLVKRTGEKVFLECVQDMDHENMFWYRQDPGLGLRLIYFSYDVKMKEKGDIPEGYSVSREKKERFSLILESASTNQTSMYLCASLASGNTIYFGEGSWLTVV.